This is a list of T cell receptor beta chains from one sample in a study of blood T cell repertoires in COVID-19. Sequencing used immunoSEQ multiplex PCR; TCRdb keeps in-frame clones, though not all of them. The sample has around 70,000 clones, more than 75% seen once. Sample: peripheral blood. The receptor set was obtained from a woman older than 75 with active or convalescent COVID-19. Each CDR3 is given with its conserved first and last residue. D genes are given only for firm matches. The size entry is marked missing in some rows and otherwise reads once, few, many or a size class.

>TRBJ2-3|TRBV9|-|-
TGTGCCAGCAGCGTAGTCCCAGCACAGAGCACAGATACGCAGTATTTT
CASSVVPAQSTDTQYF
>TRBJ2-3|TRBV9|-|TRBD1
TGTGCCAGCAGCCTAGGGACAGCACGTACCACAGATACGCAGTATTTT
CASSLGTARTTDTQYF
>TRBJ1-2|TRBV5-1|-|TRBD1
TGCGCCAGCAGCTGGGACAGCGGGGGCTACACCTTC
CASSWDSGGYTF
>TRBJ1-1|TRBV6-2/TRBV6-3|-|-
TGTGCCAGCAGTTCCGACGACTGGAACACTGAAGCTTTCTTT
CASSSDDWNTEAFF
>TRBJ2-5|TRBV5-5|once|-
TGTGCCAGCAGCTTGGCCGGTGTTTTGGAGACCCAGTACTTC
CASSLAGVLETQYF
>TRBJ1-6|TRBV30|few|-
TGTGCCTGGAGTGGAACAGGGTCCCCCCTCCACTTT
CAWSGTGSPLHF
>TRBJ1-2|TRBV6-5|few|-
TGTGCCAGCAGTTACTCAGGCCGACTTAACTATGGCTACACCTTC
CASSYSGRLNYGYTF
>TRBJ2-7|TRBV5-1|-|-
TGCGCCAGCAGCTTGGCATTTGGCTCTCGGGGCTCCTACGAGCAGTACTTC
CASSLAFGSRGSYEQYF
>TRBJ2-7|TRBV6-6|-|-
TGTGCCAGCAGTTACTCGAGGGAGGAGCAGTACTTC
CASSYSREEQYF
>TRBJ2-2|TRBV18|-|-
TGTGCCAGCTCACGACTCATAGACAGGAACACCGGGGAGCTGTTTTTT
CASSRLIDRNTGELFF
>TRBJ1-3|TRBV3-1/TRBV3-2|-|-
TGTGCCAGCAGCCTCAGGACAGCCTCTGGAAACACCATATATTTT
CASSLRTASGNTIYF
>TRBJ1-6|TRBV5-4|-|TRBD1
TGTGCCAGCAGCTTGGTATCTACAGGGGGCCGTTCACCCCTCCACTTT
CASSLVSTGGRSPLHF